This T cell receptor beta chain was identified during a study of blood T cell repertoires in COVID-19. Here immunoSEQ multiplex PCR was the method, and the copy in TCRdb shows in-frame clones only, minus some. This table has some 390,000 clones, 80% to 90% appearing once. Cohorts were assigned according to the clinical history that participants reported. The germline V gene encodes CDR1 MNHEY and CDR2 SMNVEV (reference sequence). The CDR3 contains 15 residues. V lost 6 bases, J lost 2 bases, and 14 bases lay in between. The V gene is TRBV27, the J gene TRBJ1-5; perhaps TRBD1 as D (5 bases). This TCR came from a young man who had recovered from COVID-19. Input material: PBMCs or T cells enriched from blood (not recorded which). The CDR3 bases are TGTGCCAGCAGCTGGGGAGGGGCTGGCAATCAGCCCCAGCATTTT. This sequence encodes CASSWGGAGNQPQHF.